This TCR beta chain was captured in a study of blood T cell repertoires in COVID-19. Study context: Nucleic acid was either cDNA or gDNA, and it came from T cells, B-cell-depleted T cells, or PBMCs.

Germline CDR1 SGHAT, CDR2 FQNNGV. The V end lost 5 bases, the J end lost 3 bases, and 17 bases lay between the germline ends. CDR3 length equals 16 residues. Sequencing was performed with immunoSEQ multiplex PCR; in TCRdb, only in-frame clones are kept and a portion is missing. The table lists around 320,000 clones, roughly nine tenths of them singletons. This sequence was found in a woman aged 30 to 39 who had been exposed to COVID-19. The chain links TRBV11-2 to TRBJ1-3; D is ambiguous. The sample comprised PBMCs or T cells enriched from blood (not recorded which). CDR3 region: CASSPRPTSHGNTIYF. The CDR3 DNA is TGTGCCAGCAGCCCCCGTCCGACAAGCCATGGAAACACCATATATTTT.